The subject of this entry is one T cell receptor beta chain. Seattle's enrolled individuals joined amid active infection and were then monitored longitudinally. Under the authors' procedure: Estimation of nucleated cell counts was performed using reference gene primer amplification. Sequencing was performed with immunoSEQ multiplex PCR; in TCRdb, only in-frame clones are kept and a portion is missing. The V and J calls and clone size were taken over from that table, and D and trimming were inferred from the DNA. The sample records about 200,000 clones, about 88% being singletons. This CDR3 region has 15 residues. Germline CDR1 is MRHNA and CDR2 is SNTAGT. V gave up 2 bases and J gave up 0 bases, with 5 bases separating them. The sample originates from a study of blood T cell repertoires in COVID-19. Study information: COVID-19 samples collected from the United States, Italy and Spain covered acute and convalescent phases.

This sequence was found in a woman aged 50 to 60 with COVID-19, enrolled during active disease. The sequenced sample was peripheral blood. The chain couples TRBV6-4 to TRBJ2-6, with no clear D. CDR3 nucleotides: TGTGCCAGCAGTGACACCAGCTCTGGGGCCAACGTCCTGACTTTC. Translated, it gives CASSDTSSGANVLTF.